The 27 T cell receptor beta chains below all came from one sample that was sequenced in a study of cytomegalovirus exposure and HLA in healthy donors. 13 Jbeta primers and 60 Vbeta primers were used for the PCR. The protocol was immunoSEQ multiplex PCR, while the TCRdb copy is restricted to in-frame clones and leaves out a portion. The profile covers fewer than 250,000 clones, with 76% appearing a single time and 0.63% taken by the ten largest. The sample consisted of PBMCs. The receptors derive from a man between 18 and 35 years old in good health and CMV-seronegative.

CDR3 nucleotide sequence: TGCGCCAGCAGCTCCTTAAGACAGGGATCCTACGAGCAGTACTTC. Encoded protein: CASSSLRQGSYEQYF. This rearrangement joins TRBV5-1 to TRBJ2-7, with 7 positions matching TRBD1. This CDR3 spans 15 amino acids. The ends lost 3 bases at V and 1 base at J; junction bases unmatched: 7. Germline V gene sequence: CDR1 SGHRS, CDR2 YFSETQ.

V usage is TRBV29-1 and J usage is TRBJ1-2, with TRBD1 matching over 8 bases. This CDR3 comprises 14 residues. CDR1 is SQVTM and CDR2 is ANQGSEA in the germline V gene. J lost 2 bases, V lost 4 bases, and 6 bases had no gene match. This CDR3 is CSVGSGGSNYGYTF. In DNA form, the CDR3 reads TGCAGCGTTGGTTCAGGGGGCAGCAACTATGGCTACACCTTC.

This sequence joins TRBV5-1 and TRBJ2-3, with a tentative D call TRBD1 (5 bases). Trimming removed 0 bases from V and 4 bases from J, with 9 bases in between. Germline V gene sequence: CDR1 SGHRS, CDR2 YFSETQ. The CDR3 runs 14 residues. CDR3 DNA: TGCGCCAGCAGCTTGGGAAGGGGTTCAGATACGCAGTATTTT. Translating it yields CASSLGRGSDTQYF.

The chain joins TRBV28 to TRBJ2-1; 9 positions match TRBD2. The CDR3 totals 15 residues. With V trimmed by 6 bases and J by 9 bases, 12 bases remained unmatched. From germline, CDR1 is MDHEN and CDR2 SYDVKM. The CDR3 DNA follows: TGTGCCAGCAGCCCATCCGGGACTAGCTCGGGTGAGCAGTTCTTC. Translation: CASSPSGTSSGEQFF.

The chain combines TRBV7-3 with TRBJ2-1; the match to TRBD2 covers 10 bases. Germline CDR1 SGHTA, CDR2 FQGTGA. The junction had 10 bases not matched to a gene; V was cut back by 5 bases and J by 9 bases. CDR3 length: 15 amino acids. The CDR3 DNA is TGTGCCAGCAGCCCCCTGCTAGCGGGAGTTGGTGAGCAGTTCTTC. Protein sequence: CASSPLLAGVGEQFF. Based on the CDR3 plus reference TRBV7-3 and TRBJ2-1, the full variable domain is GAGVSQTPSNKVTEKGKYVELRCDPISGHTALYWYRQSLGQGPEFLIYFQGTGAADDSGLPNDRFFAVRPEGSVSTLKIQRTERGDSAVYLCASSPLLAGVGEQFFGPGTRLTVL.

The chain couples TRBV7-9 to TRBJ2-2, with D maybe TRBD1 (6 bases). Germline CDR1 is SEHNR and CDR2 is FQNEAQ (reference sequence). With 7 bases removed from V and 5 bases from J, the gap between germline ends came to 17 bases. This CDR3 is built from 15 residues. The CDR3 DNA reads TGTGCCAGCAATGGACAGAACAAAGCTACCGGGGAGCTGTTTTTT. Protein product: CASNGQNKATGELFF.

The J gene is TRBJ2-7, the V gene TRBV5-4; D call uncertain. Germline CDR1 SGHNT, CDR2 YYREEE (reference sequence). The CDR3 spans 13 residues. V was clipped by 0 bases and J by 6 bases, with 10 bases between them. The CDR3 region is CASSLGPHAEQYF. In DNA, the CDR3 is TGTGCCAGCAGCTTGGGGCCGCATGCCGAGCAGTACTTC.

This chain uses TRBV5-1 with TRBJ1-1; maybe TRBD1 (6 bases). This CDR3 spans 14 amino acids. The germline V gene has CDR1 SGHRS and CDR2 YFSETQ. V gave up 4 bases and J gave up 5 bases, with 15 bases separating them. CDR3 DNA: TGCGCCAGCAGCGTATACACAGGGAATACTGAAGCTTTCTTT. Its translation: CASSVYTGNTEAFF.

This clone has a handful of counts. CDR3: CATSSKGTARKLFF. CDR3 sequence (DNA): TGTGCCACCAGCTCAAAGGGGACAGCCAGAAAACTGTTTTTT. The rearrangement joins TRBV15 to TRBJ1-4; 7 nucleotides agree with TRBD1. The CDR3 has 14 amino acids. In germline, CDR1 is LNHNV, CDR2 YYDKDF (reference sequence). Trimming cost V 5 bases and J 10 bases; bases outside gene matches: 10.

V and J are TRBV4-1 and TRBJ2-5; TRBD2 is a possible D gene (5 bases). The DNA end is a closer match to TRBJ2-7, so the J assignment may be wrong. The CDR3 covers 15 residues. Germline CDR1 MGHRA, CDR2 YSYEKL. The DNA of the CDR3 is TGCGCCAGCAGCCATAGGGAGAGTAGCGCTTACGAGCAGTACTTC. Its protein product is CASSHRESSAYEQYF.

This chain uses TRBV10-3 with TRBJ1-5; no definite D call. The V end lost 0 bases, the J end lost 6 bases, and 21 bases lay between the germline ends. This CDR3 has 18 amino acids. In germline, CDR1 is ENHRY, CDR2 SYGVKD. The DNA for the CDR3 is TGTGCCATCAGTGAGTCCCGACTTGACCCCTTCATGAGTCAGCCCCAGCATTTT. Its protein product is CAISESRLDPFMSQPQHF.

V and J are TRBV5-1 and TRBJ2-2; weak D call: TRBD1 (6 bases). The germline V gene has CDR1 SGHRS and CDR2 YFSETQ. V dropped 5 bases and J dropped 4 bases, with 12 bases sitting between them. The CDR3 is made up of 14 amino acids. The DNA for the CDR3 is TGCGCCAGCAGGCCAGGGGCCCGCACCGGGGAGCTGTTTTTT. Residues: CASRPGARTGELFF.

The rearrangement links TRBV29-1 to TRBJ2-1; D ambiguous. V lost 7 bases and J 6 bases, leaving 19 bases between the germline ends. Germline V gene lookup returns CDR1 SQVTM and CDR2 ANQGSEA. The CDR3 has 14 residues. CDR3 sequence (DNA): TGCAGCGGAAATACTTCCTCGCCTACCAATGAGCAGTTCTTC. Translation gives CSGNTSSPTNEQFF.

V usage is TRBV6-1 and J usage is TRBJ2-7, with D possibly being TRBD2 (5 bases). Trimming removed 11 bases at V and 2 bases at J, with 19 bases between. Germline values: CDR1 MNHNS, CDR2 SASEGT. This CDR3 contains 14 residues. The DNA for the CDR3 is TGTGCCGGGAGCACGCAGCCGGTCCCCTACGAGCAGTACTTC. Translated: CAGSTQPVPYEQYF.

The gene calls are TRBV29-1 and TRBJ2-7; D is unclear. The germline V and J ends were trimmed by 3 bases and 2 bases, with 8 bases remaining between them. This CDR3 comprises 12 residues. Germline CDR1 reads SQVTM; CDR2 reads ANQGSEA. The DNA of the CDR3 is TGCAGCGTTGAGGCAGCGACCTACGAGCAGTACTTC. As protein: CSVEAATYEQYF.

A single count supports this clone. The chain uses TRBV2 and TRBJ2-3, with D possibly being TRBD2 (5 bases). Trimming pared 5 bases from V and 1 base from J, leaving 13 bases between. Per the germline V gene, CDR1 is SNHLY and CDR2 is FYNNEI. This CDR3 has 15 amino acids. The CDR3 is CASSFDYSRTDTQYF. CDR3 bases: TGTGCCAGCAGTTTCGACTATTCCCGCACAGATACGCAGTATTTT.

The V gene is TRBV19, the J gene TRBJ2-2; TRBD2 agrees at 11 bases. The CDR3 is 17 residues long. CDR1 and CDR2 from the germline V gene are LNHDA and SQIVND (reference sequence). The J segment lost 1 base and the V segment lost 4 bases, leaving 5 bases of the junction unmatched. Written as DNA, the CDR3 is TGTGCCAGTAGTAAGGGTGGGACTAGCGGGAACACCGGGGAGCTGTTTTTT. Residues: CASSKGGTSGNTGELFF.

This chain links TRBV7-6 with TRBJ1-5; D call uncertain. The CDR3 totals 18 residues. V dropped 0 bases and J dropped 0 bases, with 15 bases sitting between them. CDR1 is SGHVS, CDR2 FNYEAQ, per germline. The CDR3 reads CASSLAPAETYSNQPQHF. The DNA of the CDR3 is TGTGCCAGCAGCTTAGCTCCCGCGGAGACTTATAGCAATCAGCCCCAGCATTTT.

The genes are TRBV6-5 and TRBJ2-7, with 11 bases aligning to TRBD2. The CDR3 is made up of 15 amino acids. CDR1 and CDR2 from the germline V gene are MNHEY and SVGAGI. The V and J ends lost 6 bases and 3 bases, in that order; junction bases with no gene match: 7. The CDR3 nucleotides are TGTGCCAGCAGAACGACTAGCGGGAACATCTACGAGCAGTACTTC. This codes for CASRTTSGNIYEQYF.

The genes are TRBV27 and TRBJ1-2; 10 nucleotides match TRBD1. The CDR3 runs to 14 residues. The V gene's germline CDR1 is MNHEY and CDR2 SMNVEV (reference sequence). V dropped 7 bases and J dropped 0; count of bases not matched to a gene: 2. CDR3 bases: TGTGCCAGCAAGGACAGGGGGTCTAACTATGGCTACACCTTC. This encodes CASKDRGSNYGYTF.

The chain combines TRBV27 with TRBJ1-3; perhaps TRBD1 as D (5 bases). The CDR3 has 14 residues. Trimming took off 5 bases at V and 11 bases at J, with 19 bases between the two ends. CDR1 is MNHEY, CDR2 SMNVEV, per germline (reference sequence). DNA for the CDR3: TGTGCCAGCAGTCGCGGGATAGAAGGGGTCCCCATATATTTT. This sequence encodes CASSRGIEGVPIYF.

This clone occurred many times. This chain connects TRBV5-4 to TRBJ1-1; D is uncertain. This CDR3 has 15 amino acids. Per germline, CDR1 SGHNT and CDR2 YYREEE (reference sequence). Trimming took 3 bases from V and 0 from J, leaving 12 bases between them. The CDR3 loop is CASSSPTDMNTEAFF. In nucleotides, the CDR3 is TGTGCCAGCAGCTCCCCGACTGATATGAACACTGAAGCTTTCTTT.

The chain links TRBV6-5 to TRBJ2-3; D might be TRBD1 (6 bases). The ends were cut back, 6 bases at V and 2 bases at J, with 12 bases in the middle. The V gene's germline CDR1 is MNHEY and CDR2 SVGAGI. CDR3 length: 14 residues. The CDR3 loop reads CASRTGQFTDTQYF. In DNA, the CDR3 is TGTGCCAGCAGAACCGGACAGTTCACAGATACGCAGTATTTT.

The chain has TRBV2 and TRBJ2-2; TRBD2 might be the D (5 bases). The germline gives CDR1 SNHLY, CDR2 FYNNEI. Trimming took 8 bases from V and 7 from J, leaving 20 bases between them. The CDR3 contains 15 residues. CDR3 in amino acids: CASGSTVLGSGELFF. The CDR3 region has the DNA TGTGCCAGCGGTAGCACTGTACTAGGAAGCGGGGAGCTGTTTTTT.

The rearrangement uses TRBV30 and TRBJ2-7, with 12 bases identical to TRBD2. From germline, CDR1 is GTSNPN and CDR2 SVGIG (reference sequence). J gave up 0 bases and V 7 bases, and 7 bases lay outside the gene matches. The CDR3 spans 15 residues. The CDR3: CASRWTSGTSYEQYF. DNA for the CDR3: TGTGCCTCCCGATGGACTAGCGGGACCTCCTACGAGCAGTACTTC. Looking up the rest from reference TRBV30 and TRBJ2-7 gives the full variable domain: SQTIHQWPATLVQPVGSPLSLECTVEGTSNPNLYWYRQAAGRGLQLLFYSVGIGQISSEVPQNLSASRPQDRQFILSSKKLLLSDSGFYLCASRWTSGTSYEQYFGPGTRLTVT.

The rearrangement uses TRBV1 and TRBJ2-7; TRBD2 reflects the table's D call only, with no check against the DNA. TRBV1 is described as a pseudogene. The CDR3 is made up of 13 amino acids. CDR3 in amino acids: CTSSSAGDYEQYF. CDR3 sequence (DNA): TGCACCAGCTCATCAGCGGGAGACTACGAGCAGTACTTC.

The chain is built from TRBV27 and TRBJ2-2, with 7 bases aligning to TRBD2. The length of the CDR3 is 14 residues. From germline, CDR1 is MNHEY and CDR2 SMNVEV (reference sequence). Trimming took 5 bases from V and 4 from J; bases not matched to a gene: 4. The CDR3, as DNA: TGTGCCAGCAGTCTGGGACTAACCACCGGGGAGCTGTTTTTT. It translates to CASSLGLTTGELFF.